Listed here are 30 T cell receptor beta chains from one sample, sequenced in a study of response to subunit inactivated influenza vaccine. TCRdb re-called the RT-PCR reads through MiXCR, storing one row per CDR3 protein. The data contain around 580,000 distinct CDR3 sequences, around 15% of them singletons. Sequences were derived from PBMCs from blood, sampled roughly 12 days after vaccination. All receptors come from a man aged 50-59 years who received an inactivated influenza vaccine.

This clonotype has only a few counts. This chain's CDR3 is CSAIPPQGVGYTF. The CDR3 DNA reads TGCAGTGCTATTCCCCCTCAAGGGGTGGGCTACACCTTC. The genes are TRBV20-1 and TRBJ1-2, with D possibly TRBD1 on 5 matching bases. The germline gives CDR1 DFQATT, CDR2 SNEGSKA (reference sequence). The CDR3 runs 13 residues. V lost 4 bases and J lost 8, with 17 bases in between.

This chain uses TRBV11-1 with TRBJ2-5; TRBD2 aligns across 11 bases. Germline loops: CDR1 SGHAT, CDR2 FQDESV (reference sequence). The CDR3 length is 18 residues. V shed 1 base, J shed 6 bases, and the junction held 13 bases outside the gene matches. Written as DNA, the CDR3 is TGTGCCAGCAGCTTAGGGCAGCATAGCGGGGGGGCCAGAAAGACCCAGTACTTC. The encoded protein is CASSLGQHSGGARKTQYF.

CDR3 sequence (DNA): TGTGCCACCAGCAGAGTAACAGGAGCCGAGGAGACCCAGTACTTC. Its protein is CATSRVTGAEETQYF. The rearrangement links TRBV15 to TRBJ2-5; tentative D call: TRBD1 (5 bases). There are 15 residues in the CDR3. V was pared by 1 base and J by 5 bases, with 14 bases between. Germline V gene data show CDR1 as LNHNV and CDR2 as YYDKDF (reference sequence).

This clonotype was counted a few times. The CDR3, as DNA: TGCGCCAGCAGCCAAGGGATAGACAGGGTAGGCTACGAGCAGTACTTC. Translation: CASSQGIDRVGYEQYF. The rearrangement joins TRBV4-3 to TRBJ2-7, with TRBD1 identical over 7 bases. The CDR3 loop spans 16 amino acids. Germline CDR1 LGHNA, CDR2 YSLEER. Germline trimming cut 1 base from V and 3 bases from J; bases unmatched to any gene: 9.

V and J are TRBV2 and TRBJ1-1; no clear D. Trimming shortened V by 1 base and J by 3 bases, and 9 bases separated the two germline ends. The germline V gene encodes CDR1 SNHLY and CDR2 FYNNEI. This CDR3 spans 14 amino acids. CDR3 sequence reads: CASSEGIGYTEAFF. DNA of the CDR3: TGTGCCAGCAGTGAAGGCATTGGGTACACTGAAGCTTTCTTT.

The genes are TRBV28 and TRBJ2-2; TRBD1 agrees at 7 bases. The germline CDR1 and CDR2 sequences are MDHEN and SYDVKM. CDR3 length equals 15 residues. The V segment lost 3 bases and the J segment 5 bases; nucleotides outside the gene matches: 6. CDR3 region: CASSLGRGKTGELFF. CDR3 coding DNA: TGTGCCAGCAGTTTGGGCAGGGGGAAGACCGGGGAGCTGTTTTTT.

The chain uses TRBV19 and TRBJ2-7; D may be TRBD2 (5 bases). V was trimmed by 3 bases and J by 0 bases, leaving 6 bases between them. The CDR3 consists of 13 residues. Per the germline V gene, CDR1 is LNHDA and CDR2 is SQIVND (reference sequence). This CDR3 reads CASSIGDSYEQYF. The CDR3 DNA sequence: TGTGCCAGTAGTATCGGGGACTCCTACGAGCAGTACTTC.

This clonotype has more than one count but fewer than ten. The rearrangement joins TRBV4-1 to TRBJ1-5; 12 bases align to TRBD1. The CDR3 length is 16 residues. The germline gives CDR1 MGHRA, CDR2 YSYEKL. The V gene end was trimmed by 3 bases and the J gene end by 5 bases; junction bases not matched to a gene: 5. CDR3 bases: TGCGCCAGCAGCCAGTGGGGGGACAGGGGGCATCAGCCCCAGCATTTT. This codes for CASSQWGDRGHQPQHF.

The rearrangement links TRBV5-6 to TRBJ1-2; 12 bases match TRBD1. CDR3 size: 16 residues. Germline CDR1 is SGHDT and CDR2 is YYEEEE. The J segment lost 1 base and the V segment lost 3 bases, leaving 4 bases of the junction unmatched. CDR3 in amino acids: CASSWGQGASNYGYTF. As DNA, the CDR3 is TGTGCCAGCAGCTGGGGACAGGGGGCTAGTAACTATGGCTACACCTTC.

The V gene is TRBV18, the J gene TRBJ1-1; D call uncertain. This CDR3 spans 16 amino acids. The germline V gene has CDR1 KGHSH and CDR2 LQKENI. Trimming shortened V by 3 bases and J by 1 base, and 15 bases separated the two germline ends. The CDR3 coding sequence is TGTGCCAGCTCACCGCTGACGGGCGGGAAGAACACTGAAGCTTTCTTT. Protein product: CASSPLTGGKNTEAFF.

The V and J genes are TRBV12-3 or TRBV12-4 and TRBJ2-1; 16 bases align to TRBD2. The trim removed 6 bases at V and 9 bases at J, leaving 5 bases unmatched. This CDR3 is 15 amino acids long. This CDR3 is CASRGTSGGAFEQFF. The DNA of the CDR3 is TGTGCCAGCAGGGGGACTAGCGGGGGGGCCTTTGAGCAGTTCTTC.

This clonotype was recorded a few times. The chain has TRBV7-9 and TRBJ2-1; 9 bases are a match to TRBD1. The CDR3 has 14 amino acids. J was trimmed by 8 bases and V by 3 bases; bases with no gene match: 5. Germline V gene sequence: CDR1 SEHNR, CDR2 FQNEAQ (reference sequence). DNA for the CDR3: TGTGCCAGCAGCTTCCTAGGACAGGGGCATGAGCAGTTCTTC. It specifies CASSFLGQGHEQFF.

This clonotype was recorded a few times. This chain connects TRBV2 to TRBJ2-2; no firm D call. This CDR3 spans 13 amino acids. CDR1 is SNHLY, CDR2 FYNNEI, per germline. V shed 7 bases and J shed 1 base, with 7 bases lying between them. Written as DNA, the CDR3 is TGTGCCAGCATCCCCGGGAACACCGGGGAGCTGTTTTTT. Encoded protein: CASIPGNTGELFF.

This clonotype was seen a few times. The chain recombines TRBV28 with TRBJ2-5, with 12 bases aligning to TRBD1. The CDR3 contains 15 residues. Trimming at V came to 3 bases and at J to 5 bases, leaving 4 bases not matched to a gene. Germline V gene lookup returns CDR1 MDHEN and CDR2 SYDVKM. CDR3 sequence reads: CASSFGDRGPETQYF. CDR3 DNA: TGTGCCAGCAGTTTCGGGGACAGGGGGCCTGAGACCCAGTACTTC.

V gene TRBV5-1 combines with J gene TRBJ2-2, with a possible D match to TRBD1 (6 bases). The CDR3 runs 13 residues. V was pared by 4 bases and J by 6 bases, with 10 bases between. Germline CDR1 is SGHRS and CDR2 is YFSETQ. The DNA for the CDR3 is TGCGCCAGCAGCGTACAGGGTCCCGGGGAGCTGTTTTTT. Translating gives CASSVQGPGELFF.

This clonotype occurred a few times. This chain joins TRBV27 and TRBJ1-2, with D unresolved. This CDR3 is 13 amino acids long. Germline V gene data show CDR1 as MNHEY and CDR2 as SMNVEV (reference sequence). The V gene lost 6 bases and the J gene lost 4 bases, with 12 bases spanning the gap. The CDR3 region has the DNA TGTGCCAGCAGCCGAAAGGGTGCCTATGGCTACACCTTC. Amino acid sequence: CASSRKGAYGYTF.

This clonotype appeared a few times. This chain joins TRBV6-5 and TRBJ2-3; 10 positions match TRBD1. The CDR3 consists of 18 residues. Germline V gene data show CDR1 as MNHEY and CDR2 as SVGAGI. The trim removed 0 bases at V and 2 bases at J, leaving 8 bases unmatched. As DNA, the CDR3 is TGTGCCAGCAGTTACTCACGGACAGGGGGTCCCTTCACAGATACGCAGTATTTT. This gives the protein CASSYSRTGGPFTDTQYF.

The CDR3 is CASSVRTRDTGELFF. The CDR3 region has the DNA TGTGCCAGCAGCGTCAGAACAAGAGACACCGGGGAGCTGTTTTTT. This chain links TRBV28 with TRBJ2-2; D unclear. The CDR3 contains 15 residues. Germline CDR1 is MDHEN and CDR2 is SYDVKM. V was pared by 6 bases and J by 3 bases, with 14 bases between. The full variable domain, in which reference TRBV28 and TRBJ2-2 provide the parts outside the CDR3, is DVKVTQSSRYLVKRTGEKVFLECVQDMDHENMFWYRQDPGLGLRLIYFSYDVKMKEKGDIPEGYSVSREKKERFSLILESASTNQTSMYLCASSVRTRDTGELFFGEGSRLTVL.

The table lists this clonotype with a few counts. The CDR3 protein is CASSPYQGTEAFF. DNA for the CDR3: TGTGCCAGCAGTCCCTACCAGGGGACTGAAGCTTTCTTT. This chain joins TRBV6-1 and TRBJ1-1, with D possibly being TRBD1 (6 bases). Germline V CDR1 and CDR2: MNHNS, SASEGT. CDR3 length: 13 residues. V lost 5 bases, J lost 5 bases, and 12 bases lay in between.

The gene calls are TRBV6-5 and TRBJ1-6, with D tentatively TRBD1 (5 bases). Germline loops: CDR1 MNHEY, CDR2 SVGAGI. The CDR3 is made up of 16 amino acids. Trimming removed 5 bases at V and 6 bases at J, with 17 bases between. The CDR3 sequence: CASSHLPFGGNSPLHF. The CDR3 DNA follows: TGTGCCAGCAGTCACTTGCCTTTTGGGGGTAATTCACCCCTCCACTTT.

The chain is built from TRBV6-2 or TRBV6-3 and TRBJ1-2, with D unclear. Trimming cost V 9 bases and J 7 bases, with 9 bases left between them. The CDR3 is 10 residues long. Germline CDR1 and CDR2: MNHEY and SVGEGT. In DNA form, the CDR3 reads TGTGCCAGTTACATGACTGGCTACACCTTC. It is translated as CASYMTGYTF.

This clonotype occurred a few times. The J gene is TRBJ2-1, the V gene TRBV30; 11 bases agree with TRBD1. J gave up 6 bases and V 2 bases, and 9 bases lay outside the gene matches. Germline CDR1 and CDR2: GTSNPN and SVGIG (reference sequence). The length of the CDR3 is 16 residues. CDR3 amino acids: CAWSIRRGQGGNEQFF. CDR3 in DNA: TGTGCCTGGAGTATCCGGAGGGGACAGGGGGGCAATGAGCAGTTCTTC.

The chain combines TRBV5-1 with TRBJ2-3, with D possibly matching TRBD2 (6 bases). Between the trimmed V and J ends, which lost 4 bases and 4 bases, there was a span of 13 bases. In germline, CDR1 is SGHRS, CDR2 YFSETQ. The CDR3 runs 14 residues. Written as DNA, the CDR3 is TGCGCCAGCAGCGCGGGACGAGCCGCAGATACGCAGTATTTT. This sequence encodes CASSAGRAADTQYF.

This clonotype occurred a few times. The rearrangement joins TRBV25-1 to TRBJ1-2; D gene ambiguous. The CDR3 spans 13 residues. Germline V CDR1 and CDR2: MGHDK, SYGVNS. Trimming stripped 2 bases from V and 8 bases from J, with 12 bases between. In DNA form, the CDR3 reads TGTGCCAGCAGTGAACGAGGTGGTTGGGGCTACACCTTC. Amino acids: CASSERGGWGYTF.

This clonotype has just a few counts. This rearrangement joins TRBV20-1 to TRBJ2-3, with no clear D. The CDR3 covers 15 residues. Germline lookup yields CDR1 DFQATT and CDR2 SNEGSKA (reference sequence). The germline V and J ends were trimmed by 4 bases and 0 bases, with 14 bases remaining between them. The CDR3 coding sequence is TGCAGTGCTACCGGTCATCGCGGCAGCACAGATACGCAGTATTTT. This translates into CSATGHRGSTDTQYF.

The chain uses TRBV7-9 and TRBJ2-1; 11 nucleotides match TRBD2. Germline loops: CDR1 SEHNR, CDR2 FQNEAQ (reference sequence). The junction had 5 bases not matched to a gene; V was cut back by 2 bases and J by 8 bases. The CDR3 consists of 15 residues. The CDR3, as DNA: TGTGCCAGCAGCTTATCACTAGCGGGAGCCCATGAGCAGTTCTTC. Amino acid sequence: CASSLSLAGAHEQFF.

This clonotype has just a few counts. The V and J genes are TRBV12-5 and TRBJ1-1, with 8 bases identical to TRBD1. V lost 2 bases to trimming and J lost 1 base; unmatched junction nucleotides: 0. Germline V gene data show CDR1 as LGHNT and CDR2 as FRNRAP. The CDR3 is 14 amino acids. CDR3 bases: TGTGCTAGTGGTTTGACAGGGGGGAACACTGAAGCTTTCTTT. Translated: CASGLTGGNTEAFF.

The chain uses TRBV11-2 and TRBJ2-3; 16 nucleotides match TRBD2. The CDR3 is 19 amino acids. The trim removed 6 bases at V and 0 bases at J, leaving 9 bases unmatched. Germline V lookup: CDR1 SGHAT, CDR2 FQNNGV. The CDR3 loop is CASRRLGLAGGPSTDTQYF. The CDR3 nucleotides read TGTGCCAGCAGACGACTGGGACTAGCGGGAGGGCCGAGCACAGATACGCAGTATTTT.

This clonotype showed up just a few times. CDR3 protein: CASSRGVIAGGNSYEQYF. CDR3 in DNA: TGTGCCAGCAGCCGCGGGGTAATAGCGGGGGGGAACTCCTACGAGCAGTACTTC. The rearrangement joins TRBV7-8 to TRBJ2-7, with 11 bases lining up with TRBD2. In germline, CDR1 is SGHVS, CDR2 FQNEAQ. V trimming: 5 bases; J trimming: 0 bases; junction bases outside the gene matches: 12. CDR3 length equals 18 residues. Based on the CDR3 plus reference TRBV7-8 and TRBJ2-7, the full variable domain is GAGVSQSPRYKVAKRGQDVALRCDPISGHVSLFWYQQALGQGPEFLTYFQNEAQLDKSGLPSDRFFAERPEGSVSTLKIQRTQQEDSAVYLCASSRGVIAGGNSYEQYFGPGTRLTVT.

This clonotype has a handful of counts. The chain recombines TRBV7-2 with TRBJ2-1, with D maybe TRBD2 (6 bases). The V gene's germline CDR1 is SGHTA and CDR2 FQGNSA. The CDR3 totals 15 residues. Trimming removed 5 bases from V and 9 bases from J, with 20 bases in between. Here the CDR3 reads CASSRRARGESEQFF. The CDR3 region has the DNA TGTGCCAGCAGCCGTAGGGCGCGCGGGGAGAGTGAGCAGTTCTTC.